Presented here are 29 T cell receptor beta chains from one specimen sequenced in a study of tumor and adjacent non-tumor tissue in lung cancer. The library came from three nested PCR rounds adapted from ARM-PCR protocols. TCRdb independently ran MiXCR on the multiplex PCR reads; one entry per CDR3 protein. The data show some 80,000 distinct CDR3 sequences, roughly 80% seen once. RNA was extracted from bulk tissue without any cell sorting. More than 3 cm separated this lung sample from the edge of the tumor. The sample comprised distant non-tumor lung tissue. Receptor source: a man between 60 and 75 years old with non-small cell lung cancer.

Comment on this clonotype: At one end, the junction sequence differs from germline, possibly due to a read error. The V call is TRBV20-1, the J call TRBJ2-4, with D tentatively TRBD1 (5 bases). Germline CDR1 and CDR2: DFQATT and SNEGSKA (reference sequence). The CDR3 length is 19 residues. CDR3: CSVRAVYRALQVAKNIEYF. The CDR3 DNA sequence: TGCAGTGTTAGAGCCGTCTACCGGGCCCTACAGGTGGCCAAAAACATTGAGTACTTC.

Notes on this clonotype: Without the conserved terminal phenylalanine or tryptophan, this CDR3 likely stems from a read error. The chain joins TRBV12-3 or TRBV12-4 to TRBJ1-1; D not certain. This CDR3 is built from 12 residues. Written as DNA, the CDR3 is TGTGTCAGCACCACCATGAACACTGAAGCTTTCATT. Residues: CVSTTMNTEAFI.

With respect to this clonotype: A read error is possible here, since a much larger clone lies one base away. The chain links TRBV30 to TRBJ1-5, with D uncertain. Germline CDR1 GTSNPN, CDR2 SVGIG (reference sequence). The CDR3 extends over 14 amino acids. Trimming pared 2 bases from V and 4 bases from J, leaving 12 bases between. CDR3 in DNA: TGTGCCTGGAGTTTTACAAGGGCGAATCAGCCCCAGCATTTT. Translated, it gives CAWSFTRANQPQHF.

In the case of this clonotype: The conserved phenylalanine or tryptophan normally closing the CDR3 is absent here, so this likely arose from a read error. The DNA is left out, because the CDR3 cannot be placed on it with certainty; the CDR3 is given as TCRdb lists it. V gene TRBV28 combines with J gene TRBJ1-2; the DNA was not compared with TRBD1, the D call given in the table. CDR1 and CDR2 from the germline V gene are MDHEN and SYDVKM. The CDR3 is 14 amino acids in total, end residues counted. The CDR3 is CASSLGGWLNGYAL.

This clonotype was seen only a few times. J is TRBJ2-5 and V is TRBV6-5, with 11 positions matching TRBD2. J gave up 6 bases and V 5 bases, and 2 bases lay outside the gene matches. Germline V gene lookup returns CDR1 MNHEY and CDR2 SVGAGI. The CDR3 runs 13 residues. The CDR3 here is CASSRLAGQTQYF. Written as DNA, the CDR3 is TGTGCCAGCAGTCGACTAGCGGGGCAGACCCAGTACTTC.

The rearrangement joins TRBV11-2 to TRBJ1-1; tentatively, D is TRBD1 (5 bases). The V end lost 6 bases, the J end lost 4 bases, and 12 bases lay between the germline ends. The germline V gene has CDR1 SGHAT and CDR2 FQNNGV. CDR3 length: 13 amino acids. For the CDR3, the DNA is TGTGCCAGCAGTTTAAGAGGGGCCACTGAAGCTTTCTTT. Protein: CASSLRGATEAFF. Variable domain in full (rest from reference TRBV11-2 and TRBJ1-1): EAGVAQSPRYKIIEKRQSVAFWCNPISGHATLYWYQQILGQGPKLLIQFQNNGVVDDSQLPKDRFSAERLKGVDSTLKIQPAKLEDSAVYLCASSLRGATEAFFGQGTRLTVV.

This chain links TRBV12-3 or TRBV12-4 with TRBJ2-3; 10 bases are a match to TRBD2. The CDR3 consists of 17 residues. The trim removed 4 bases at V and 5 bases at J, leaving 12 bases unmatched. In DNA, the CDR3 is TGTGCCAGCAGTTCGGGACCAGCGGGGGGGCCTGGAGATACGCAGTATTTT. This translates into CASSSGPAGGPGDTQYF.

In regard to this clonotype: A much larger clone lies one base from this, so it may be a read error. The V call is TRBV5-4, the J call TRBJ2-3; D unclear. This CDR3 region has 14 residues. Germline V gives CDR1 SGHNT, CDR2 YYREEE (reference sequence). The chain's CDR3 is CASSLNPGTETQYF. DNA of the CDR3: TGTGCCAGCAGCTTAAACCCGGGCACAGAAACGCAGTATTTT.

The chain couples TRBV5-4 to TRBJ1-1; possibly TRBD1 for D (6 bases). Germline assignment: CDR1 SGHNT and CDR2 YYREEE (reference sequence). CDR3 length: 14 residues. Trimming removed 6 bases from V and 6 bases from J, with 18 bases in between. CDR3 DNA: TGTGCCAGCAAACAAGGGGGGAGGATGGCTGAAGCTTTCTTT. Its protein is CASKQGGRMAEAFF. Looking up the rest from reference TRBV5-4 and TRBJ1-1 gives the full variable domain: ETGVTQSPTHLIKTRGQQVTLRCSSQSGHNTVSWYQQALGQGPQFIFQYYREEENGRGNFPPRFSGLQFPNYSSELNVNALELDDSALYLCASKQGGRMAEAFFGQGTRLTVV.

A note on this clonotype: Lacking the conserved final phenylalanine or tryptophan, this CDR3 likely reflects a read error. This sequence joins TRBV20-1 and TRBJ2-1, with 13 bases aligning to TRBD2. The V segment lost 4 bases and the J segment 4 bases; nucleotides outside the gene matches: 7. Germline V CDR1 and CDR2: DFQATT, SNEGSKA (reference sequence). The CDR3 is 16 residues long. CDR3 sequence: CSANPTSGRVYNEQFI. CDR3 sequence (DNA): TGCAGTGCTAACCCTACTAGCGGGAGGGTATACAATGAGCAGTTCATC.

About this clonotype itself: At one end, the junction sequence differs from germline, possibly due to a read error. The chain employs TRBV12-3 or TRBV12-4 and TRBJ2-2; tentatively, D is TRBD2 (6 bases). There are 13 residues in the CDR3. The CDR3 DNA sequence: TGTGCCAACAGGACGGATAACACCGGGGGGCTGTTTTTT. Translation gives CANRTDNTGGLFF.

The gene calls are TRBV20-1 and TRBJ2-7; D is perhaps TRBD1 or TRBD2 (5 bases each). Germline values: CDR1 DFQATT, CDR2 SNEGSKA (reference sequence). There are 13 residues in the CDR3. The V end lost 4 bases, the J end lost 6 bases, and 16 bases lay between the germline ends. CDR3 sequence (DNA): TGCAGTGCTATGGGGGTGGCTGTAGGCGAGCAGTACTTC. Translating gives CSAMGVAVGEQYF.

For this clonotype: A read error may produce the germline difference seen at one junction end. V gene TRBV20-1 combines with J gene TRBJ2-5; tentatively, D is TRBD2 (5 bases). The CDR3 length is 16 residues. Germline CDR1 reads DFQATT; CDR2 reads SNEGSKA (reference sequence). Here the CDR3 reads CSTRGQAYGEKGTQYF. CDR3 in DNA: TGCAGTACTAGAGGTCAGGCCTACGGGGAAAAGGGGACCCAGTACTTC.

The chain carries TRBV20-1 and TRBJ2-3; tentatively, D is TRBD1 (6 bases). Trimming took 2 bases from V and 5 from J, leaving 17 bases between them. The CDR3 is made up of 15 amino acids. Germline CDR1 reads DFQATT; CDR2 reads SNEGSKA (reference sequence). For the CDR3, the DNA is TGCAGTGCTAGAACCCCGGGACACGCTAAAGATACGCAGTATTTT. Amino acids: CSARTPGHAKDTQYF.

This clonotype was counted a single time. The chain joins TRBV4-1 to TRBJ2-7; D not certain. The CDR3 length is 14 residues. Per germline, CDR1 MGHRA and CDR2 YSYEKL. V dropped 3 bases and J dropped 3 bases, with 12 bases sitting between them. DNA of the CDR3: TGCGCCAGCAGCCATGAAGAGCAGTTCTACGAGCAGTACTTC. This translates into CASSHEEQFYEQYF.

A note on this clonotype: One end of the junction does not line up with germline, which may come from a read error. V gene TRBV11-2 combines with J gene TRBJ2-6, with TRBD1 matching 7 bases. CDR3 size: 19 residues. CDR1 SGHAT and CDR2 FQNNGV come from the germline V gene. The CDR3 nucleotides are TGTGCCAGTAGCTTATTTCCAAAGGACAGGCCCTCTGGGGCCAGCGTCCTGACTTTC. Translated, it gives CASSLFPKDRPSGASVLTF.

A remark on this clonotype: One end of the junction does not line up with germline, which may come from a read error. The CDR3 nucleotides read TGTGCCAGCAGCTTTACGGGTGAAGAGGCCCAGTACTTC. This translates into CASSFTGEEAQYF. The chain uses TRBV11-3 and TRBJ2-5; D unclear. Germline V lookup: CDR1 SGHNT, CDR2 YENEEA. The CDR3 extends over 13 amino acids. Filled out from reference TRBV11-3 and TRBJ2-5, the complete variable domain reads EAGVVQSPRYKIIEKKQPVAFWCNPISGHNTLYWYLQNLGQGPELLIRYENEEAVDDSQLPKDRFSAERLKGVDSTLKIQPAELGDSAVYLCASSFTGEEAQYFGPGTRLLVL.

This clonotype was picked up one time. An end of the junction differs from the germline gene, which may be a read error. This chain uses TRBV4-1 with TRBJ2-2; D ambiguous. CDR1 MGHRA and CDR2 YSYEKL come from the germline V gene. The CDR3 is made up of 13 amino acids. The CDR3 DNA reads as TGCGTCAGCAGCCAGAAACAAACCTGGGAGCTGTTTTTT. Its translation is CVSSQKQTWELFF.

In the case of this clonotype: One end of the junction does not line up with germline, which may come from a read error. In nucleotides, the CDR3 is TGTGCCGGCAGCCCCGGGACACCGATTAATCAGCCCCAGCATTTT. Translated, it gives CAGSPGTPINQPQHF. The gene calls are TRBV12-3 or TRBV12-4 and TRBJ1-5; a possible D gene is TRBD1 (6 bases). This CDR3 is built from 15 residues.

A word on this clonotype: Germline and junction disagree at one end, which may indicate a read error. The chain recombines TRBV11-3 with TRBJ1-1, with no clear D. This CDR3 region has 14 residues. From germline, CDR1 is SGHNT and CDR2 YENEEA. The DNA for the CDR3 is TGTGCCGGCAGCTCGCACGCACGGCAGTCTGAAGCTTTCTTT. Translated, it gives CAGSSHARQSEAFF.

The chain is built from TRBV20-1 and TRBJ2-3; 9 bases fit TRBD1. Losses at the gene ends were 8 bases for V and 2 bases for J; bases not matched to a gene: 11. CDR3 length: 15 amino acids. Germline V gene data show CDR1 as DFQATT and CDR2 as SNEGSKA (reference sequence). The CDR3, as DNA: TGCAGTTTTAGAGTTGGGACAGGGTCCACAGATACGCAGTATTTT. Translating gives CSFRVGTGSTDTQYF.

Comments on this clonotype: The junction and the germline gene differ at one end; a read error may be behind it. The CDR3 DNA reads as TGTGCCAGCAGCCCCCCAGGGACAGGTGGCTTCACCTTC. Its protein is CASSPPGTGGFTF. The chain recombines TRBV11-3 with TRBJ1-2; 8 bases align to TRBD1. CDR3 size: 13 residues. Germline lookup yields CDR1 SGHNT and CDR2 YENEEA.

Note on this clonotype: At one boundary the junction diverges from the germline segment, which might be a read error. The chain combines TRBV6-6 with TRBJ2-5; D is ambiguous. This CDR3 is 17 amino acids long. Germline lookup yields CDR1 MNHNY and CDR2 SVGAGI (reference sequence). The CDR3 bases are TGTGCCAGCAGAACAGCCGGGCAAACGAAGATCCAAGAGTCCCAGTACTTC. This gives the protein CASRTAGQTKIQESQYF.

This clonotype was found once. The conserved closing phenylalanine or tryptophan is absent in this CDR3, likely reflecting a read error. The rearrangement links TRBV5-1 to TRBJ1-1; possibly TRBD1 for D (6 bases). V was pared by 6 bases and J by 2 bases, with 11 bases between. In germline, CDR1 is SGHRS, CDR2 YFSETQ. The CDR3 is 13 residues long. CDR3: CASKSGDNTEAFY. CDR3 DNA: TGCGCCAGCAAGTCAGGGGACAACACTGAAGCTTTCTAT.

Details on this clonotype: Since no conserved phenylalanine or tryptophan closes the CDR3, a read error is the likely cause. V is TRBV5-1 and J is TRBJ1-4; TRBD1 matches 9 bases. CDR1 is SGHRS and CDR2 is YFSETQ in the germline V gene. Trimming removed 7 bases from V and 7 bases from J; junction bases left unmatched: 17. The length of the CDR3 is 17 residues. The CDR3 loop is CASVLDSETGGGEKLFV. DNA of the CDR3: TGCGCCAGCGTCTTGGATTCCGAGACAGGGGGAGGTGAAAAACTGTTTGTT.

As regards this clonotype: At one of its ends the junction is not consistent with the germline gene, which may arise from a read error. V is TRBV6-7 and J is TRBJ2-1; 11 nucleotides agree with TRBD2. TRBV6-7 is labeled an ORF, and its function is uncertain. The CDR3 length is 20 residues. The CDR3 DNA reads as TGTGCCAGTAGTTATAATAGCGGGCTAGCGGGAGGCCCCGTGCGAAATGAGCAGTTCTTC. This translates into CASSYNSGLAGGPVRNEQFF.

A note on this clonotype: Since no conserved phenylalanine or tryptophan closes the CDR3, a read error is the likely cause. The V and J genes are TRBV11-2 and TRBJ2-6, with TRBD1 as a possible D gene (6 bases). Per germline, CDR1 SGHAT and CDR2 FQNNGV. This CDR3 region has 19 residues. CDR3 in DNA: TGTGCCAGCAGCTTAGTTCCAAAAGACAGGCCCTCTGAGGCCAACGTCCTGACTTAC. It yields the protein CASSLVPKDRPSEANVLTY.

Turning to this clonotype: At one of its ends the junction is not consistent with the germline gene, which may arise from a read error. The chain couples TRBV20-1 to TRBJ1-2; perhaps TRBD1 as D (5 bases). The CDR3 has 13 residues. The germline CDR1 and CDR2 sequences are DFQATT and SNEGSKA (reference sequence). The CDR3 nucleotides are TGCAATGCTGCCCCAGGGAGTACTTATGGCTACACCTTC. Its protein product is CNAAPGSTYGYTF.

With regard to this clonotype: A read error may account for a junction end that differs from germline. The gene calls are TRBV29-1 and TRBJ2-2, with D perhaps matching TRBD1 (5 bases). The CDR3 length is 14 residues. The germline V gene encodes CDR1 SQVTM and CDR2 ANQGSEA. CDR3 region: CNVDDQGNTRELFF. CDR3 coding DNA: TGCAACGTTGACGACCAGGGAAACACCAGGGAGCTGTTTTTT.